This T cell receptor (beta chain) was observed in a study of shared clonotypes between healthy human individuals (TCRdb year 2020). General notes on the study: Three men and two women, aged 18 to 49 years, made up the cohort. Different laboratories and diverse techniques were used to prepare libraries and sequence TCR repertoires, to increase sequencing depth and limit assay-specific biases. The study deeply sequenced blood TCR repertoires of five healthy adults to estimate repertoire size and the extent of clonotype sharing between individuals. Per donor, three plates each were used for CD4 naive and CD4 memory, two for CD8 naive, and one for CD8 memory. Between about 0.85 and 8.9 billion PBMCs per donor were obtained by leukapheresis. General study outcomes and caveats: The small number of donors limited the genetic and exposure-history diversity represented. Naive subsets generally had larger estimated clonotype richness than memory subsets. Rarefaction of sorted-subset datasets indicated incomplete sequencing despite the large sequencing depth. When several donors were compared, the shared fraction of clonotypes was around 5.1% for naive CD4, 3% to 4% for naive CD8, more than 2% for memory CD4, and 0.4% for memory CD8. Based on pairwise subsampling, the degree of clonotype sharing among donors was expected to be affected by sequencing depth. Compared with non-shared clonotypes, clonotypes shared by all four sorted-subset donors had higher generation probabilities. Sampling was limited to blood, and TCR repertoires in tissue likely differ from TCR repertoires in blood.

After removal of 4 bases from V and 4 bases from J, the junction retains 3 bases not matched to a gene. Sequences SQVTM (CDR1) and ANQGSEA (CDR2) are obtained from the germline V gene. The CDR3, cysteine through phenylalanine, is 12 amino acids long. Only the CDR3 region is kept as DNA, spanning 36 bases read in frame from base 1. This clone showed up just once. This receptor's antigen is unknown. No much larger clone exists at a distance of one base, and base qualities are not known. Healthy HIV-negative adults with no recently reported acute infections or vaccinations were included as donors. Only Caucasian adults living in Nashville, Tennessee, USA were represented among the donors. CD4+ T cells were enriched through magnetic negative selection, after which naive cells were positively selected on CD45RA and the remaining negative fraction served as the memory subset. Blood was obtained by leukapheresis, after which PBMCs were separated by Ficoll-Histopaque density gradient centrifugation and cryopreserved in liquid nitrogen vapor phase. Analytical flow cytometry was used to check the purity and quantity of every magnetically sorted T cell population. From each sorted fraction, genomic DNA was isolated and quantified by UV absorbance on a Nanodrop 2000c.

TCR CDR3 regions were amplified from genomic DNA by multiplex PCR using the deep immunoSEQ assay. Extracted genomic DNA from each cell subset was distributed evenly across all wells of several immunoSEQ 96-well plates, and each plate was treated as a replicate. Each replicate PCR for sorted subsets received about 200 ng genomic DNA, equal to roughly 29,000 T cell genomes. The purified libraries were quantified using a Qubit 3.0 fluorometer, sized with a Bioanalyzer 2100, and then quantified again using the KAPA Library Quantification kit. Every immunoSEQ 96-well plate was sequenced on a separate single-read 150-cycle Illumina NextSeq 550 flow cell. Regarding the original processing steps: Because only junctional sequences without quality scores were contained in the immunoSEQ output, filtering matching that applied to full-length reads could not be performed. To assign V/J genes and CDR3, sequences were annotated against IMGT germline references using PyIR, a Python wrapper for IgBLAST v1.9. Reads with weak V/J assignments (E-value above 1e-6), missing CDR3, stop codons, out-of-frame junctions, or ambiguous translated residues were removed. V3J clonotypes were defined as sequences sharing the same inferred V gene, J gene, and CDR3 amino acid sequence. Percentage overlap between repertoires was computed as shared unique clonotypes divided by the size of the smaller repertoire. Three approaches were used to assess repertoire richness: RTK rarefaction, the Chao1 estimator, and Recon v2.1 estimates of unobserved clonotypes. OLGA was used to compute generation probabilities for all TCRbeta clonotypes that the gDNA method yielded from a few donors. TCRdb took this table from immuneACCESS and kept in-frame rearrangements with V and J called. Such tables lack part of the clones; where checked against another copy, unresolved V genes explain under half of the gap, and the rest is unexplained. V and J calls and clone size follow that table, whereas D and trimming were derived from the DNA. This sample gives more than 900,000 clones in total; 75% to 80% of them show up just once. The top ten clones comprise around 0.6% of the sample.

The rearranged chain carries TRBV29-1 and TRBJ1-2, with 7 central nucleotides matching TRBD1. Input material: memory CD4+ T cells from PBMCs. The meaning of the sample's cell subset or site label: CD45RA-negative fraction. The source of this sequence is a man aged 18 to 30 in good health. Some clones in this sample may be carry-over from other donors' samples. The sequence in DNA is TGCAGCGTTGCGGGACAGTTCTATGGCTACACCTTC. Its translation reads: CSVAGQFYGYTF.